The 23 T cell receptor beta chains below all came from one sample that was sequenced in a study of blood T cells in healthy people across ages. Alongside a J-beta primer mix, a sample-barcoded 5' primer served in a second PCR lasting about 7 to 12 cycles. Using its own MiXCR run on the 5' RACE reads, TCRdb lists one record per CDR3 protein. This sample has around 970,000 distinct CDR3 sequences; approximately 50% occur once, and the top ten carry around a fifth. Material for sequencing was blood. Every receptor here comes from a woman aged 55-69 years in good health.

The CDR3, as DNA: TGTGCCAGCAGTGATCGGGAGAAATGGTTGCTGGAGCAGTACTTC. Translation gives CASSDREKWLLEQYF. The chain combines TRBV6-2 or TRBV6-3 with TRBJ2-7; the D gene is possibly TRBD2 (6 bases). The germline V and J ends were trimmed by 5 bases and 7 bases, with 21 bases remaining between them. Per the germline V gene, CDR1 is MNHEY and CDR2 is SVGEGT. The CDR3 is 15 residues long.

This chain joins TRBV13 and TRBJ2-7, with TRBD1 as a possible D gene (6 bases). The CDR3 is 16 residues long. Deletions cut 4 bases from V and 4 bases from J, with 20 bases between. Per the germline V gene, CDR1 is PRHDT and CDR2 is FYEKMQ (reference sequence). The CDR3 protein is CASSSGLGGGVYEQYF. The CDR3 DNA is TGTGCCAGCAGCTCGGGTCTAGGGGGTGGAGTTTACGAGCAGTACTTC.

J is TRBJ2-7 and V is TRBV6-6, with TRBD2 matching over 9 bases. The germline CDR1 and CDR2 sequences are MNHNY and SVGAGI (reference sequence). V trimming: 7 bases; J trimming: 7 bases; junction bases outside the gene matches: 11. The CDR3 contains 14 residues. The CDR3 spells CASKHSGSGEEQYF. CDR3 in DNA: TGTGCCAGCAAACATAGCGGGAGCGGCGAAGAGCAGTACTTC.

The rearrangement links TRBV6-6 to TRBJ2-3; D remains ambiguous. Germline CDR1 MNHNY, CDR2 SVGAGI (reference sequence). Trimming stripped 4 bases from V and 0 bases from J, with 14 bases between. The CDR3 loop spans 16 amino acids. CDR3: CASSCRQWKSTDTQYF. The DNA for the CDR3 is TGTGCCAGCAGTTGCAGGCAGTGGAAGAGCACAGATACGCAGTATTTT.

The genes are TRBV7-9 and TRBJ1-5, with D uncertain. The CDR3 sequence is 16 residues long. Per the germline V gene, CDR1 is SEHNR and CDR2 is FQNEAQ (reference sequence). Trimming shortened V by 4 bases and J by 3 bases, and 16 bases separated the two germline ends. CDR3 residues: CASSSKERGNNQPQHF. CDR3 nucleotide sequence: TGTGCCAGCAGCTCCAAAGAGAGAGGGAACAATCAGCCCCAGCATTTT.

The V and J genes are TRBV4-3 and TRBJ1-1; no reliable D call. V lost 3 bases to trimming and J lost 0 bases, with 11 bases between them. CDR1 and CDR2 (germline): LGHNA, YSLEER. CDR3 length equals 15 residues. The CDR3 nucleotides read TGCGCCAGCAGCCAGACTCCGGGATTGAACACTGAAGCTTTCTTT. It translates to CASSQTPGLNTEAFF.

CDR3 in amino acids: CASSGEQGLQPQHF. As DNA, the CDR3 is TGTGCCAGCAGCGGGGAGCAGGGGCTTCAGCCCCAGCATTTT. The chain links TRBV9 to TRBJ1-5; weak D call: TRBD1 (6 bases). The germline V and J ends were trimmed by 3 bases and 6 bases, with 13 bases remaining between them. The CDR3 covers 14 residues. Germline-derived CDR1 and CDR2 are SGDLS and YYNGEE.

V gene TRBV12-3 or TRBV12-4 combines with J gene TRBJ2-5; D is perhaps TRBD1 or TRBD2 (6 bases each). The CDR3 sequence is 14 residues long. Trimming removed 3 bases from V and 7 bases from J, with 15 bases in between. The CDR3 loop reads CASSFWGAGGTQYF. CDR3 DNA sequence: TGTGCCAGCAGTTTCTGGGGGGCTGGCGGGACCCAGTACTTC.

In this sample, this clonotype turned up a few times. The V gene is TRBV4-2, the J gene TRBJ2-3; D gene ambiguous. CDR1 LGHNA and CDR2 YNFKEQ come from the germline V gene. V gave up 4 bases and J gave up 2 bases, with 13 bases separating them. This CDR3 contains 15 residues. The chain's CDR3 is CASSRRSGYTDTQYF. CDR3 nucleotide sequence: TGTGCCAGCAGCCGACGTAGTGGATACACAGATACGCAGTATTTT.

CDR3 loop: CASIGGGPADTQYF. The CDR3 DNA follows: TGTGCCAGCATAGGGGGGGGTCCGGCAGATACGCAGTATTTT. This rearrangement joins TRBV7-2 to TRBJ2-3; possibly TRBD2 for D (7 bases). Germline V lookup: CDR1 SGHTA, CDR2 FQGNSA. The CDR3 is 14 residues long. The V and J ends lost 7 bases and 4 bases respectively, with 15 bases between them.

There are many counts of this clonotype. CDR3 region: CASSPQGQETQYF. CDR3 nucleotides: TGTGCCAGCTCACCACAGGGGCAAGAGACCCAGTACTTC. The chain recombines TRBV18 with TRBJ2-5; a possible D gene is TRBD1 (5 bases). The CDR3 is made up of 13 amino acids. V was pared by 1 base and J by 2 bases, with 5 bases between. CDR1 is KGHSH and CDR2 is LQKENI in the germline V gene.

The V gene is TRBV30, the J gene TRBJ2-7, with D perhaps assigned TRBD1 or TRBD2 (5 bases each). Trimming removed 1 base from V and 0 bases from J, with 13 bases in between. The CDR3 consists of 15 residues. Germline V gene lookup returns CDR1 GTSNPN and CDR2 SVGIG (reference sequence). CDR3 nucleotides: TGTGCCTGGAGTGGAGGGGCAGCCCTCTCCTACGAGCAGTACTTC. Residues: CAWSGGAALSYEQYF.

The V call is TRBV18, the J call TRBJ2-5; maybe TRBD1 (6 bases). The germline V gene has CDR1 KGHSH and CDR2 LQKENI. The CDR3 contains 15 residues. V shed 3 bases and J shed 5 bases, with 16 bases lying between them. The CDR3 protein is CASSPTGDPRETQYF. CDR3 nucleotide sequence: TGTGCCAGCTCACCGACAGGAGATCCTCGGGAGACCCAGTACTTC.

The CDR3 DNA reads as TGTGCCAGTAGGAGACTAGCGGGAGGGCGATTCGAGCAGTACTTC. It translates to CASRRLAGGRFEQYF. The rearrangement joins TRBV4-2 to TRBJ2-5; TRBD2 agrees at 14 bases. The J call is doubtful: the DNA matches TRBJ2-7 better. The CDR3 totals 15 residues. Germline CDR1 is LGHNA and CDR2 is YNFKEQ.

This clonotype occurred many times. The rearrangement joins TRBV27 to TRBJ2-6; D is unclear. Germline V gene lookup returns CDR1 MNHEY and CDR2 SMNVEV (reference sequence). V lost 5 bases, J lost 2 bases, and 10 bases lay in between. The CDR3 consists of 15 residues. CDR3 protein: CASSPQLTGANVLTF. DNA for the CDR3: TGTGCCAGCAGTCCCCAACTTACTGGGGCCAACGTCCTGACTTTC.

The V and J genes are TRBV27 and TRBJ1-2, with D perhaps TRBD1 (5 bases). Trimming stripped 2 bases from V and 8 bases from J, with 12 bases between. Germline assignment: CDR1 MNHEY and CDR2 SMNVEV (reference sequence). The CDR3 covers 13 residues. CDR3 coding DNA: TGTGCCAGCAGTTTACAGGGATTAGGAGGCTACACCTTC. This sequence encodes CASSLQGLGGYTF.

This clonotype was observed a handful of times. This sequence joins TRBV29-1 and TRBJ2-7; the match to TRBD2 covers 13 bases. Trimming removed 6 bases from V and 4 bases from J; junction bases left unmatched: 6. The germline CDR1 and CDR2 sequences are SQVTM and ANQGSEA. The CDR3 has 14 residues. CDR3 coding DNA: TGCAGCGTGATAGGACTAGCGGGAGCATACGAGCAGTACTTC. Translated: CSVIGLAGAYEQYF.

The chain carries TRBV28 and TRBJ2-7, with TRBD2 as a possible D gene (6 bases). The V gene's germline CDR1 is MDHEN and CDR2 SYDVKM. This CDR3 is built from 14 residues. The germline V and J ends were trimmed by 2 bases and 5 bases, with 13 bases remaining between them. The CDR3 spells CASSLVRGADEQYF. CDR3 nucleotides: TGTGCCAGCAGTTTAGTGCGGGGTGCCGACGAGCAGTACTTC.

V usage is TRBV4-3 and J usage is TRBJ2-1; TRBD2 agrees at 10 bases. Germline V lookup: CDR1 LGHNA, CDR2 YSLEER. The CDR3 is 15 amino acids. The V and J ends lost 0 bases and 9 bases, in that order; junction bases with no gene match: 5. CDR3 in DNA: TGCGCCAGCAGCCAAGATAGGACTAGCGGAGTTGAGCAGTTCTTC. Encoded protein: CASSQDRTSGVEQFF.

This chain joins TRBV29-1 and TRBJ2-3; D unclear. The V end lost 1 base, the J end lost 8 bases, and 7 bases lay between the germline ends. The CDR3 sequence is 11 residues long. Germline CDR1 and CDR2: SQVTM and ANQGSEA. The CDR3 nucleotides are TGCAGCGTTGAAGTTCTGGGTACGCAGTATTTT. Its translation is CSVEVLGTQYF.

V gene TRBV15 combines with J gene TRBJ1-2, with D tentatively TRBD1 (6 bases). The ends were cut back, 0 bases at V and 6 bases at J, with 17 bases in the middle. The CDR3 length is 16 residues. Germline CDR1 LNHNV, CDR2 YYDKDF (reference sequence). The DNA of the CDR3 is TGTGCCACCAGCAGAGATCTCGGACAGATCTTAAATGGCTACACCTTC. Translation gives CATSRDLGQILNGYTF.

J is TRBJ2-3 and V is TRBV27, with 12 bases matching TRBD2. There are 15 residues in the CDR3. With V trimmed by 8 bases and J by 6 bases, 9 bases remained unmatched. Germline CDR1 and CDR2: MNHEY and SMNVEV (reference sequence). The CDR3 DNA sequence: TGTGCCAGCGGGAGCCTAGCGGGAGGGCAGGATACGCAGTATTTT. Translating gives CASGSLAGGQDTQYF.

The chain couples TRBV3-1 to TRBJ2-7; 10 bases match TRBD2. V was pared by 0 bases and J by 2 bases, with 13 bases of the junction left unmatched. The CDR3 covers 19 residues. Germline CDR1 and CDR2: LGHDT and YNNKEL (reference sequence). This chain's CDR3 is CASSQEGLGLAASPYEQYF. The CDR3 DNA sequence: TGTGCCAGCAGCCAAGAAGGCCTTGGACTAGCGGCTTCCCCCTACGAGCAGTACTTC.